This paragraph covers one T cell receptor (beta chain) sequence. The germline CDR1 and CDR2 sequences are MNHEY and SVGAGI. J gave up 7 bases and V 4 bases, and 3 bases lay outside the gene matches. This CDR3 is 14 amino acids long. Assay used: immunoSEQ multiplex PCR; TCRdb lists only in-frame clones, some missing. The table includes around 72,000 clones, 95% to 98% detected once. This sample is part of a study of technical replicates of blood from a handful of donors. The origin of this receptor is a human donor in good health. The chain uses TRBV6-5 and TRBJ1-5; TRBD1 aligns across 11 bases. The source material was T cells isolated from PBMCs. The CDR3 reads CASSSRTGGQPQHF. In DNA, the CDR3 is TGTGCCAGCAGTTCGCGGACAGGGGGCCAGCCCCAGCATTTT.